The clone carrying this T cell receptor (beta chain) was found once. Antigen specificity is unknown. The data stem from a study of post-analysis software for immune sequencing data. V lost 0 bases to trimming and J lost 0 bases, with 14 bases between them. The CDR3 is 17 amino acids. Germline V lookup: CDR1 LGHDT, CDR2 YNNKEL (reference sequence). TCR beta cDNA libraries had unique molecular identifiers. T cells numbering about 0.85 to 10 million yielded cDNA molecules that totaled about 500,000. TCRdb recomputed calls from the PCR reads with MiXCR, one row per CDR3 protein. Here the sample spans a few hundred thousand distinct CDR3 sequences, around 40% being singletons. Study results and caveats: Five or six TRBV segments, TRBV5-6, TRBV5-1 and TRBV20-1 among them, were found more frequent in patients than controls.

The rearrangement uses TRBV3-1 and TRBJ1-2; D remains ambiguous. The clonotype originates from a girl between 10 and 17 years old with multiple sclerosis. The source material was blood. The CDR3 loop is CASSQDLWRATNYGYTF. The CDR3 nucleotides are TGTGCCAGCAGCCAAGATTTGTGGAGGGCGACTAACTATGGCTACACCTTC.